This TCR beta chain is drawn from a study of shared clonotypes between healthy human individuals. For every subset, genomic DNA was evenly distributed across several immunoSEQ plates. Original data processing: ImmunoSEQ only sent back junction sequences with no quality scores, so filtering was done differently. Sequencing used immunoSEQ multiplex PCR; TCRdb keeps in-frame clones, though not all of them. V, J and clone size derive from that table, while D and trimming were established from the DNA sequence. The repertoire has 2 million to 2.5 million clones, around 90% of them found once; the top ten carry 0.37%. The sample holds one count of this clone. Its antigen remains unidentified. Naive CD45RA+ and memory CD45RA-negative subsets were split from CD4+ cells. Regarding the study as a whole: Shared clonotypes across all four donors exceeded non-shared ones in generation probability.

Losses at the gene ends were 8 bases for V and 6 bases for J; bases not matched to a gene: 14. CDR1 SNHLY and CDR2 FYNNEI come from the germline V gene. CDR3 length equals 15 residues. Material: naive CD4+ T cells from PBMCs. The subset was: CD45RA+ positively selected. This receptor was obtained from a young man in good health. Some clones in this sample may be carry-over from other donors' samples. This chain uses TRBV2 with TRBJ2-7, with 9 bases identical to TRBD1. The CDR3 is CASWGSGQGNSEQYF. The CDR3 coding sequence is TGTGCCAGCTGGGGATCGGGACAGGGTAATAGCGAGCAGTACTTC.